This TCR beta chain stems from a study of shared clonotypes between healthy human individuals (dated by TCRdb to the early 2020s). Study-wide context: A couple of women and a few men aged 18 to 49 years were included in the cohort. Different laboratories and diverse techniques were used to prepare libraries and sequence TCR repertoires, to increase sequencing depth and limit assay-specific biases. Leukapheresis yielded between about 0.9 and 9 billion PBMCs per donor. To estimate repertoire size and how much clonotypes are shared between individuals, the study performed deep sequencing of blood TCR repertoires from 4 to 6 healthy adults. For each donor, CD4 naive and CD4 memory were each given three plates, CD8 naive was given two plates, and CD8 memory was given one plate.

Using the deep immunoSEQ assay, multiplex PCR amplified TCR CDR3 regions from genomic DNA. Genomic DNA extracted from each cell subset was distributed evenly over all wells of several immunoSEQ 96-well plates, and each plate served as one replicate. Each replicate PCR for sorted subsets received roughly 200 ng genomic DNA, equal to roughly 29,000 T cell genomes. Purified libraries were quantified with a Qubit 3.0 fluorometer, sized on a Bioanalyzer 2100, and re-quantified with the KAPA Library Quantification kit. Each immunoSEQ 96-well plate was sequenced on its own single-read 150-cycle Illumina NextSeq 550 flow cell. Per the original workflow: The immunoSEQ output contained only junctional sequences without quality scores, so filtering could not match that applied to full-length reads. Sequences were annotated with PyIR, a Python wrapper for IgBLAST v1.9, and V/J genes and CDR3 were assigned using IMGT germline references. Reads were filtered out if the reads had weak V/J assignments (E-value above 1e-6), no CDR3, stop codons, out-of-frame junctions, or ambiguous translated residues. V3J clonotypes were defined as sequences sharing an identical inferred V gene, J gene, and CDR3 amino acid sequence. Percentage overlap between repertoires was calculated by dividing the number of shared unique clonotypes by the size of the smaller repertoire. Three approaches were used to assess repertoire richness: RTK rarefaction, the Chao1 estimator, and Recon v2.1 estimates of unobserved clonotypes. Generation probabilities for all TCRbeta clonotypes obtained by the gDNA method from four donors were computed using OLGA. In TCRdb, the immuneACCESS table is reduced to in-frame sequences with V and J assigned. These tables do not hold every clone; where another copy was compared, an unresolved V gene accounts for under half, and the others remain unexplained. V and J calls and clone size are given by that table; D and trimming were obtained from the DNA. This sample has around 2.1 million clones in its table, and under 97% of those were observed once. In total, the top ten clones hold around 0.13% of the sample.

Healthy HIV-negative adults with no recently reported acute infections or vaccinations were included as donors. Every donor was a Caucasian adult living in Nashville, Tennessee, USA. Magnetic negative selection was used to enrich CD4+ T cells, after which naive cells were positively selected on CD45RA and the negative fraction became the memory subset. Blood was collected by leukapheresis, and PBMCs were isolated by Ficoll-Histopaque density gradient centrifugation and then cryopreserved in liquid nitrogen vapor phase. Purity and quantity of every magnetically sorted T cell population were checked by analytical flow cytometry. Genomic DNA was isolated from every sorted fraction and measured by UV absorbance on a Nanodrop 2000c. Here is what the overall study found, with its caveats: Even with the large sequencing depth, rarefaction of the sorted-subset datasets indicated that sequencing was incomplete. Pairwise subsampling indicated that sequencing depth was expected to affect the degree of clonotype sharing among donors. Larger estimated clonotype richness was generally found for naive subsets than for memory subsets. Higher generation probabilities were observed for clonotypes shared by all four sorted-subset donors than for non-shared clonotypes. Only blood was sampled, and tissue TCR repertoires likely differ from those in blood. The genetic and exposure-history diversity represented was limited by the small number of donors. When several donors were compared, the shared fraction of clonotypes was about 5.5% for naive CD4, more than 3% for naive CD8, roughly 2.5% for memory CD4, and approximately 0.4% for memory CD8.

CDR3 length: 14 amino acids, cysteine to phenylalanine. The retained sequence is limited to the CDR3, 42 bases, with the frame set at the first base. V is trimmed back by 9 bases and J by 3 bases, and the junction contains 8 bases that no gene match accounts for. According to the germline V gene, CDR1 reads MNHGY and CDR2 reads SVAAGI. Turning to this clone: Its binding antigen is unknown. Nothing much larger sits one base from this clone, and base qualities are not available.

The V gene is TRBV6-9 and the J gene is TRBJ1-5, with 7 bases in between that match TRBD1. The material sequenced was naive CD4+ T cells sorted from blood. The meaning of the sample's cell subset or site label: CD45RA+ positively selected. This receptor was identified in a young man in good health. CDR3 loop: CARRRDSNNQPQHF. The DNA reads TGTGCCAGGCGCCGGGACAGCAACAATCAGCCCCAGCATTTT.